This TCR beta chain was sequenced for a study of neurological immune-mediated disorders (dated by TCRdb to about 2019). With regard to the full study: Peripheral blood TCR-beta repertoires from HTLV-I-associated myelopathy (HAM/TSP) patients, multiple sclerosis patients and healthy controls were compared by UMI-based sequencing. The 95 to 110 TCR-beta libraries covered PBMC samples along with longitudinal samples, technical triplicates, and paired sorted CD4+ and CD8+ T-cell subsets. The cohort included about 70 subjects: about 15 with HAM/TSP, around 35 with multiple sclerosis, and 20 healthy controls.

cDNA was synthesized by template-switch 5'RACE using a primer with a 10-nucleotide random unique molecular identifier that tagged each TCR transcript. Every sequencing run covered 15-18 subjects and yielded more than 160 million TCR-beta sequences. Total RNA was extracted with the RNeasy kit. TCR-beta VDJ regions were amplified with primers for the TCR constant region and the 5'RACE anchor, using the KAPA Real-time Library Amplification kit. A first PCR added sample indexes and Illumina adaptors, and a second PCR then raised library yield. After Ampure bead purification, the roughly 650 bp TCR product was size-selected on a 2% E-gel SizeSelection system. Before pooling, library quality was checked on a Bioanalyzer, concentration was measured with Qubit, and libraries were quantified with the Kapa Library Quantification kit. Libraries were sequenced paired-end 2 x 150 bp on an Illumina HiSeq 2500. To increase sequence diversity, roughly 25-31% phiX was spiked into each library pool. For the original study's pipeline: Quality-filtered reads were processed with the UMI-based MiGEC pipeline, which removed over 75% of raw TCR sequences during error correction. IMGT germline references were used for aligning VDJ genes, and each clonotype was defined as a unique CDR3 amino acid sequence together with its V-J genes. Clonal expansion, Shannon diversity and CDR3 relatedness were evaluated with VDJtools (CalcPairwiseDistances, ClusterSamples), while phylogenetic trees were built in CLCbio workbench. Using coefficient-of-variation modelling across technical triplicates, the study counted a clone as expanded if it had at least 8 unique UMIs. TCRdb trimmed public reads at Q25 via fastp, called clones via MiXCR and kept in-frame beta chains. Entries are consolidated by CDR3 protein sequence, retaining the most common genes and DNA. The V and J calls and clone size are TCRdb's, not the authors'. For this sample there are 39,000 or so distinct CDR3 sequences; nearly 5% appear just once. Clones ranked in the top ten supply 8.5% to 10% of the sample.

Many counts were recorded for this clonotype. The antigen it recognizes is unknown. Base qualities were left out, and no much larger clone turns up one base away. What the research found in general, with its limitations: The highest TCR clonal expansion was observed in HAM/TSP patients, whereas the lowest was observed in MS patients, even when compared with healthy controls. No identical CDR3 amino acid sequences were found to be shared among expanded clones across subjects, suggesting that TCR-beta repertoires were private in all groups.

From its cysteine to its phenylalanine, the CDR3 spans 14 amino acids. Only the CDR3 portion is preserved as DNA: 42 bases, with reading frame beginning at the first base. The germline V gene (reference sequence) specifies DFQATT as CDR1 and SNEGSKA as CDR2. V is reduced by 0 bases and J by 3 bases, leaving a spacing of 12 bases between them. Blood bank volunteers in Maryland, USA served as the healthy controls. For sorted-subset TCR libraries, 1 million sorted CD4+ or CD8+ T cells were used. Peripheral blood was subjected to Ficoll-Hypaque density gradient centrifugation to isolate PBMCs, which were then cryopreserved in liquid nitrogen. The study also sequenced paired sorted CD4+ and CD8+ subsets from healthy controls, HAM/TSP patients and MS patients.

The sequenced material came from CD4+ T cells from blood. Recombination linked TRBV20-1 to TRBJ2-7, with TRBD1 tentatively as D gene (6 bases match). This TCR was recovered from a man between 18 and 29 years old in good health. The sequence in DNA is TGCAGTGCTAGAGATCGGGACAAACACTACGAGCAGTACTTC. It is translated as CSARDRDKHYEQYF.